This is a list of T cell receptor beta chains from one sample in a study of control samples from healthy donors and cancer patients. The protocol was immunoSEQ multiplex PCR, while the TCRdb copy is restricted to in-frame clones and leaves out a portion. The sample gives some 150,000 clones, approximately 93% of which show up once; 5% to 6.5% is in the top ten. The sequenced material came from blood. The receptors were sampled from a man aged 35 to 55 in good health. CDR3s include the opening cysteine and the closing phenylalanine or tryptophan. Expanded clones get a size class; other rows say once, few or many, or leave the size out.

cdr3_aa,v_call,cdr3_length,clone_size,j_call
CASSPALGSYNEQFF,TRBV27,15,NA,TRBJ2-1
CASRGLTPSGQYF,TRBV2,13,once,TRBJ2-7
CASTVTNQPQHF,TRBV28,12,NA,TRBJ1-5
CASSKSLSGYNEQFF,TRBV21-1,15,NA,TRBJ2-1
CASSRGRVSNQPQHF,TRBV7-6,15,NA,TRBJ1-5
CASSSARRVGKNNYGYTF,TRBV6-2/TRBV6-3,18,NA,TRBJ1-2
CASSPTRVISDTQYF,TRBV5-1,15,NA,TRBJ2-3
CASSLGTGARAEAFF,TRBV7-6,15,NA,TRBJ1-1
CASRGGGGHSPLHF,TRBV6-5,14,once,TRBJ1-6
CAFRGNWFGAGYGYTF,TRBV30,16,NA,TRBJ1-2
CASSVGSVGTEAFF,TRBV9,14,NA,TRBJ1-1
CASSDGTGLTEAFF,TRBV6-1,14,NA,TRBJ1-1
CASSLAESPDTQYF,TRBV5-1,14,NA,TRBJ2-3
CASSPPGGQGIWGYTF,TRBV28,16,few,TRBJ1-2
CASSLGRGGMSPLHF,TRBV7-6,15,NA,TRBJ1-6
CASSQDTGLNYGYTF,TRBV4-3,15,NA,TRBJ1-2
CASSPRQESYEQYF,TRBV27,14,NA,TRBJ2-7
CASTPNPNSNQPQHF,TRBV19,15,NA,TRBJ1-5
CASSVGVGRNQPQHF,TRBV9,15,NA,TRBJ1-5
CASSIDRASAGNTIYF,TRBV10-1,16,NA,TRBJ1-3
CASSESWQAKTQYF,TRBV2,14,NA,TRBJ2-5
CASSLRGGSYNSPLHF,TRBV7-3,16,NA,TRBJ1-6
CASTRGWGNEQFF,TRBV19,13,few,TRBJ2-1